This TCR beta chain was captured by sequencing in a study of graft-versus-host responses after intestinal transplantation. Overall study: Recipients received multivisceral, liver-intestinal, or isolated intestinal transplants.

Germline CDR1 and CDR2: SGHTA and FQGNSA. Losses at the gene ends were 5 bases for V and 6 bases for J; bases not matched to a gene: 4. The CDR3 is made up of 15 amino acids. This clone was picked up one time. Its antigen is currently unknown. Sequenced by immunoSEQ multiplex PCR; TCRdb stores in-frame clones only, minus some. Of about 18,000 clones in the sample, over 70% were seen once. Study-wide results and limits: Recipient bone marrow held GvH clones, some seen earlier in ileum or blood. Graft-donor T cell macrochimerism coincided with high graft-versus-host to host-versus-graft clonal ratios in allografts. HvG clone declines early post-transplant were associated with peak circulating GvH levels.

The source of this sequence is a human patient who received an intestinal transplant, so some T cells may come from the graft donor. This sequence joins TRBV7-2 and TRBJ2-3; 14 bases fit TRBD2. The sequenced sample was PBMCs, obtained 14 days after transplant. The CDR3 DNA is TGTGCCAGCAGCCTGACTAGCGGGGGGGCCGATACGCAGTATTTT. This gives the protein CASSLTSGGADTQYF.